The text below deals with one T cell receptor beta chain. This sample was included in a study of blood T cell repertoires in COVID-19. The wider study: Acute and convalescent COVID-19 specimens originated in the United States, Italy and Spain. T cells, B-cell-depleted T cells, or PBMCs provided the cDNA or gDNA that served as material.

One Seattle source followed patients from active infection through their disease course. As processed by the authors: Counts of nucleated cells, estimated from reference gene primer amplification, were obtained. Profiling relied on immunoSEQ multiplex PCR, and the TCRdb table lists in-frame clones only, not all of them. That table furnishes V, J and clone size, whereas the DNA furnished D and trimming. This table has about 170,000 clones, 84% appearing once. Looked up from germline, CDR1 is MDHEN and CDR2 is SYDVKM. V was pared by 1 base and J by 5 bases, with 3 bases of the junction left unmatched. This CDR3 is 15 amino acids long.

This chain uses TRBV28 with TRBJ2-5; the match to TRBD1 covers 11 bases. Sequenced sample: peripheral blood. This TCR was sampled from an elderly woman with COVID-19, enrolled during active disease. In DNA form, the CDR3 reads TGTGCCAGCAGTTTATCGGACAGGGGGCTGGAGACCCAGTACTTC. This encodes CASSLSDRGLETQYF.